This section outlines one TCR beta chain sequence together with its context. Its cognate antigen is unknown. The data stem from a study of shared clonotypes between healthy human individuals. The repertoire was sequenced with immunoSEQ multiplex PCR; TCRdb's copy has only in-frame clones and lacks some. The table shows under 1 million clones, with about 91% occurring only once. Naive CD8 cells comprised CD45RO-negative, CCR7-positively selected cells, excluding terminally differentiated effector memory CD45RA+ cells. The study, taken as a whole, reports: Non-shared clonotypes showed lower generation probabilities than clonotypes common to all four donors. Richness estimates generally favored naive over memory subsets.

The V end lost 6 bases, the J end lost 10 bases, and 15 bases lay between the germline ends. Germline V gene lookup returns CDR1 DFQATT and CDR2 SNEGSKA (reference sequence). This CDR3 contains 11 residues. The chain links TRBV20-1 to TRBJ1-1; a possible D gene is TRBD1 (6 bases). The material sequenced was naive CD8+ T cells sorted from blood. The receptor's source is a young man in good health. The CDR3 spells CSAYRDTRAFF. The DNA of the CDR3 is TGCAGTGCGTATCGGGACACCAGAGCTTTCTTT.